The following is a TCR beta chain sequence with its context. This specimen comes from a study of blood T cell repertoires in COVID-19. The CDR3 is 13 residues long. CDR1 MNHEY and CDR2 SVGAGI come from the germline V gene. Trimming cost V 8 bases and J 10 bases, with 20 bases left between them. Clones were sequenced by immunoSEQ multiplex PCR, and TCRdb holds only the in-frame ones, with some missing. The data show roughly 570,000 clones, with around 90% seen just once and roughly 8% held by the top ten. This chain joins TRBV6-5 and TRBJ1-2; D is possibly TRBD1 (5 bases). This clonotype was sampled from a woman aged 50 to 60 with COVID-19, enrolled during active disease. The sample taken for sequencing was peripheral blood. In nucleotides, the CDR3 is TGTGCCAGCCTCCTCCTTCCGGGGGAGGCCTACACCTTC. Protein sequence: CASLLLPGEAYTF.